This T cell receptor (beta chain) was captured by sequencing in a study of blood T cells in healthy people across ages. Study-level background: For every two T cells, template switching captured about one barcoded beta molecule. Study-level results: Naive T cell percentage strongly correlated with TCR beta diversity. A greater number of naive CD4+ cells and higher diversity distinguished long-lived donors from aged donors.

Those donating, healthy Caucasian individuals from Russia, were aged roughly 6 to 90. Combining a sample-barcoded 5' primer with a J-beta primer mix, a second PCR ran for roughly 6 to 12 cycles. TCRdb passed the 5' RACE reads through MiXCR, listing each CDR3 protein once. Of 870,000 or so distinct CDR3 sequences listed, less than 35% were seen once; the top ten hold 15% to 20%. The table lists this clonotype with many counts. Its target is unknown. Trimming took 4 bases from V and 6 from J; bases not matched to a gene: 9. The CDR3 extends over 15 amino acids. The germline CDR1 and CDR2 sequences are SGHAT and FQNNGV.

Sequencing used blood. The source of this sequence is a woman aged 80 or over in good health. V is TRBV11-2 and J is TRBJ2-4, with 7 bases aligning to TRBD1. The CDR3 is CASSSQGFLGNIQYF. DNA for the CDR3: TGTGCCAGCAGCTCACAGGGGTTCTTGGGAAACATTCAGTACTTC.